This TCR beta chain is drawn from a study of blood T cell repertoires in COVID-19. In the study overall: Sources were T cells, B-cell-depleted T cells, or PBMCs; the material itself was cDNA or gDNA.

V was clipped by 3 bases and J by 4 bases, with 10 bases between them. Looked up from germline, CDR1 is MNHNY and CDR2 is SVGAGI (reference sequence). The CDR3 loop spans 14 amino acids. Original data processing: Cell counts per sample came from amplifying reference gene primers. The assay was immunoSEQ multiplex PCR, and TCRdb's table has in-frame clones only and misses some. Clone size and V and J calls were adopted from that table, with D and trimming inferred from the DNA. The table includes some 120,000 clones, 65% to 85% detected once. Input material: peripheral blood. V and J are TRBV6-6 and TRBJ1-5, with D perhaps TRBD1 (5 bases). This TCR was recovered from a man between 65 and 85 years old with acute or convalescent COVID-19. The CDR3 bases are TGTGCCAGCAGTTATGCGGGGGGAAATCAGCCCCAGCATTTT. Protein: CASSYAGGNQPQHF.